These 22 T cell receptor beta chains came from one sample sequenced in a study of neurological immune-mediated disorders. TCRdb re-analysed the 5' RACE reads in MiXCR, keeping a single row per CDR3 protein. The sample lists about 70,000 distinct CDR3 sequences; around 3% were seen once. Source material: PBMCs. The receptors stem from a woman in her fifties or sixties with multiple sclerosis.

This clonotype was detected ten times or more. The rearrangement joins TRBV5-1 to TRBJ2-7; TRBD1 matches at 10 bases. V lost 6 bases and J lost 2; bases outside the gene matches: 8. The CDR3 spans 15 residues. The germline CDR1 and CDR2 sequences are SGHRS and YFSETQ. The CDR3 DNA reads TGCGCCAGCACCCCCGTCGGGACAGGGGCCTACGAGCAGTACTTC. As protein: CASTPVGTGAYEQYF. Full variable domain (outside the CDR3, taken from reference TRBV5-1 and TRBJ2-7): KAGVTQTPRYLIKTRGQQVTLSCSPISGHRSVSWYQQTPGQGLQFLFEYFSETQRNKGNFPGRFSGRQFSNSRSEMNVSTLELGDSALYLCASTPVGTGAYEQYFGPGTRLTVT.

This clonotype was counted many times. V is TRBV20-1 and J is TRBJ2-5, with 8 bases matching TRBD2. Germline V gene data show CDR1 as DFQATT and CDR2 as SNEGSKA (reference sequence). The CDR3 length is 13 residues. The J segment lost 2 bases and the V segment lost 6 bases, leaving 5 bases of the junction unmatched. CDR3 loop: CSASGGNQETQYF. The CDR3 DNA sequence: TGCAGTGCCAGCGGGGGCAATCAAGAGACCCAGTACTTC.

This clonotype was detected a few times. One base away lies a much larger clone, so this may be a sequencing read error. The V gene is TRBV20-1, the J gene TRBJ1-5; TRBD1 matches 8 bases. CDR3 size: 13 residues. Germline CDR1 and CDR2: DFQATT and SNEGSKA (reference sequence). V was pared by 7 bases and J by 9 bases, with 11 bases of the junction left unmatched. For the CDR3, the DNA is TGCAGTGAAACAGGGGGTTCGGGATGGCCCCAGCATTTT. Translating gives CSETGGSGWPQHF.

This clonotype was observed at least ten times. The rearrangement joins TRBV7-6 to TRBJ2-5, with D possibly TRBD2 on 5 matching bases. Germline loops: CDR1 SGHVS, CDR2 FNYEAQ. Trimming took off 3 bases at V and 5 bases at J, with 16 bases between the two ends. The CDR3 loop spans 15 amino acids. CDR3 protein: CASSFRAGYEETQYF. The CDR3 DNA follows: TGTGCCAGCAGCTTTAGGGCGGGCTATGAGGAGACCCAGTACTTC.

This clonotype was picked up many times. V usage is TRBV5-6 and J usage is TRBJ1-5; D may be TRBD1 (6 bases). The CDR3 sequence is 16 residues long. The germline V and J ends were trimmed by 0 bases and 2 bases, with 12 bases remaining between them. Germline CDR1 SGHDT, CDR2 YYEEEE. The CDR3 region is CASSLAGAWGNQPQHF. The CDR3 nucleotides read TGTGCCAGCAGCTTGGCAGGGGCCTGGGGCAATCAGCCCCAGCATTTT. Complete variable domain (other parts from reference TRBV5-6 and TRBJ1-5): DAGVTQSPTHLIKTRGQQVTLRCSPKSGHDTVSWYQQALGQGPQFIFQYYEEEERQRGNFPDRFSGHQFPNYSSELNVNALLLGDSALYLCASSLAGAWGNQPQHFGDGTRLSIL.

At least ten counts were recorded for this clonotype. This chain joins TRBV10-3 and TRBJ2-6; 9 positions match TRBD2. Germline CDR1 and CDR2: ENHRY and SYGVKD. The CDR3 length is 17 residues. The V gene end was trimmed by 3 bases and the J gene end by 4 bases; junction bases not matched to a gene: 7. The CDR3 protein is CAISDSGRVSGANVLTF. The CDR3 DNA is TGTGCCATCAGTGATAGCGGGAGAGTGTCGGGGGCCAACGTCCTGACTTTC.

This clonotype was detected many times. This chain uses TRBV20-1 with TRBJ2-1, with D perhaps matching TRBD2 (5 bases). The CDR3 length is 15 residues. V lost 2 bases and J lost 0, with 11 bases in between. Germline CDR1 and CDR2: DFQATT and SNEGSKA (reference sequence). The CDR3 coding sequence is TGCAGTGCTAGAAGACTACGCAACTCCTACAATGAGCAGTTCTTC. Its translation is CSARRLRNSYNEQFF.

This clonotype has ten or more counts. This rearrangement joins TRBV12-3 or TRBV12-4 to TRBJ1-4, with D perhaps TRBD1 (6 bases). V shed 6 bases and J shed 0 bases, with 11 bases lying between them. The CDR3 is made up of 15 amino acids. The CDR3 is CASRAEGATNEKLFF. The CDR3 region has the DNA TGTGCCAGCAGGGCAGAGGGGGCAACTAATGAAAAACTGTTTTTT.

This clonotype was seen repeatedly, ten times or more. The genes are TRBV2 and TRBJ2-1, with a weak D call TRBD2 (6 bases). This CDR3 contains 13 residues. V lost 4 bases to trimming and J lost 8 bases, with 12 bases between them. From germline, CDR1 is SNHLY and CDR2 FYNNEI. CDR3 DNA: TGTGCCAGCAGTGTGCGGGGTGGGGATGAGCAGTTCTTC. This translates into CASSVRGGDEQFF.

This clonotype was recorded many times. The rearrangement joins TRBV20-1 to TRBJ1-5; D might be TRBD1 (5 bases). Germline V gene sequence: CDR1 DFQATT, CDR2 SNEGSKA (reference sequence). The CDR3 contains 13 residues. CDR3 region: CSPGRRSNQPQHF. The CDR3 DNA is TGCAGCCCGGGACGTCGCTCAAATCAGCCCCAGCATTTT.

This clonotype was seen ten or more times. This sequence joins TRBV5-1 and TRBJ2-5; 11 positions agree with TRBD2. This CDR3 is built from 15 residues. The germline CDR1 and CDR2 sequences are SGHRS and YFSETQ. V shed 3 bases and J 4 bases; nucleotides not matched to a gene: 5. This CDR3 is CASSSELAGVETQYF. CDR3 in DNA: TGCGCCAGCAGCTCTGAACTAGCGGGGGTAGAGACCCAGTACTTC.

This clonotype was recorded at least ten times. The CDR3 DNA reads TGTGCCAGCAGGCCGGGACAGGATCTTTATGGCTACACCTTC. Translating it yields CASRPGQDLYGYTF. The V and J genes are TRBV12-3 or TRBV12-4 and TRBJ1-2; 8 bases fit TRBD1. The ends lost 6 bases at V and 5 bases at J; junction bases unmatched: 8. The CDR3 has 14 amino acids.

This clonotype was counted a few times. This may stem from a read error, because a much larger clone lies one nucleotide away. The chain employs TRBV5-1 and TRBJ2-7, with a tentative D call TRBD2 (5 bases). Germline-derived CDR1 and CDR2 are SGHRS and YFSETQ. V was cut by 4 bases and J by 8 bases, with 19 bases left in between. CDR3 length: 14 amino acids. CDR3 sequence reads: CASSGSGKDEQQYF. The CDR3 DNA reads TGCGCCAGCAGCGGATCCGGGAAAGACGAACAGCAGTACTTC.

This clonotype has at least ten counts. V and J are TRBV24-1 and TRBJ2-2, with a tentative D call TRBD2 (7 bases). CDR3 length: 14 amino acids. In germline, CDR1 is KGHDR, CDR2 SFDVKD. V shed 5 bases and J shed 9 bases, with 15 bases lying between them. CDR3 in DNA: TGTGCCACCAGTGGTGCGGGGGCCTCAAGGGAGCTGTTTTTT. As protein: CATSGAGASRELFF.

This clonotype has a count of ten or more. The CDR3 loop is CASSLVSGRLFGEQFF. CDR3 nucleotide sequence: TGCGCCAGCAGCTTGGTTAGCGGGAGGTTGTTCGGTGAGCAGTTCTTC. V gene TRBV5-1 combines with J gene TRBJ2-1, with 10 bases identical to TRBD2. Trimming at V came to 0 bases and at J to 9 bases, leaving 9 bases not matched to a gene. The CDR3 covers 16 residues. The germline gives CDR1 SGHRS, CDR2 YFSETQ.

This clonotype has a count of ten or more. This sequence joins TRBV20-1 and TRBJ1-4; D is possibly TRBD1 (6 bases). V lost 3 bases, J lost 0 bases, and 11 bases lay in between. Germline-derived CDR1 and CDR2 are DFQATT and SNEGSKA (reference sequence). This CDR3 is built from 15 residues. CDR3 coding DNA: TGCAGTGCTAGTGAACAGGGACCAACTAATGAAAAACTGTTTTTT. This codes for CSASEQGPTNEKLFF.

This clonotype showed up many times. The chain links TRBV10-3 to TRBJ2-3; D not certain. Germline V lookup: CDR1 ENHRY, CDR2 SYGVKD. This CDR3 is 14 amino acids long. V lost 3 bases to trimming and J lost 5 bases, with 12 bases between them. CDR3 in amino acids: CAISDPDIGDTQYF. The CDR3 DNA reads as TGTGCCATCAGTGACCCCGATATAGGAGATACGCAGTATTTT.

This clonotype was seen many times. This chain's CDR3 is CASSRGHETQYF. CDR3 bases: TGTGCCAGCAGCCGGGGGCACGAGACCCAGTACTTC. The rearrangement uses TRBV14 and TRBJ2-5; D possibly corresponds to TRBD1 (6 bases). The germline V gene has CDR1 SGHDN and CDR2 FVKESK. The CDR3 is 12 residues long. The ends were cut back, 4 bases at V and 5 bases at J, with 8 bases in the middle.

This clonotype was detected many times. The rearrangement links TRBV28 to TRBJ2-2; D is tentatively TRBD1 or TRBD2 (5 bases each). The CDR3 sequence is 11 residues long. The ends were cut back, 7 bases at V and 6 bases at J, with 6 bases in the middle. CDR1 and CDR2 (germline): MDHEN, SYDVKM. Here the CDR3 reads CASMGPGELFF. CDR3 in DNA: TGTGCCAGCATGGGACCCGGGGAGCTGTTTTTT.

In this sample, this clonotype turned up many times. The rearrangement uses TRBV7-6 and TRBJ1-1, with TRBD1 identical over 7 bases. There are 15 residues in the CDR3. Losses at the gene ends were 5 bases for V and 7 bases for J; bases not matched to a gene: 13. Germline V gene data show CDR1 as SGHVS and CDR2 as FNYEAQ. For the CDR3, the DNA is TGTGCCAGCAGCAGGGGGGACAGACAAACTTTTGAAGCTTTCTTT. Its protein product is CASSRGDRQTFEAFF.

This clonotype was observed many times. V is TRBV10-3 and J is TRBJ2-7, with TRBD1 matching 8 bases. CDR1 is ENHRY, CDR2 SYGVKD, per germline. V shed 8 bases and J 3 bases; nucleotides not matched to a gene: 12. This CDR3 spans 15 amino acids. CDR3 in amino acids: CAISTPGQAYYEQYF. The CDR3 region has the DNA TGTGCCATCTCAACCCCGGGACAGGCCTACTACGAGCAGTACTTC.

This clonotype was seen at least ten times. In nucleotides, the CDR3 is TGTGCCAGCTTCAACCCGGGACAGTTGGTCACCGGGGAGCTGTTTTTT. Translating it yields CASFNPGQLVTGELFF. The chain combines TRBV7-2 with TRBJ2-2; TRBD1 matches 7 bases. Germline lookup yields CDR1 SGHTA and CDR2 FQGNSA. The length of the CDR3 is 16 residues. With V trimmed by 8 bases and J by 4 bases, 13 bases remained unmatched.